This T cell receptor beta chain was retrieved from a study of T cells in Graves' hyperthyroidism and ophthalmopathy. Across the study: The authors collected peripheral blood at initial diagnosis, before any treatment. Whole-study results and caveats: Most thyroid-expanded clonotypes above 0.001 were also found in blood.

Amplification yielded TCR beta CDR3 regions, with RNA transcripts as the source. A set of HTBI primers served as the primers for a first-round RT-PCR of the TCR CDR3. Each CDR3 protein is one row after TCRdb ran MiXCR on the multiplex PCR reads. The table lists about 770,000 distinct CDR3 sequences, approximately 19% of them singletons, with 16% in the top ten. At first hyperthyroidism diagnosis, before any ophthalmopathy symptoms, the blood sample was collected. This clonotype was counted at least ten times. Its target is not known. The V end lost 5 bases, the J end lost 6 bases, and 8 bases lay between the germline ends. This CDR3 region has 12 residues. Germline CDR1 and CDR2: SGHAT and FQDESV (reference sequence).

The sequenced sample was blood. This chain links TRBV11-1 with TRBJ2-1; no clear D. The TCR originated in a woman between 45 and 65 years old with Graves' hyperthyroidism that later progressed to Graves' ophthalmopathy. The CDR3 sequence: CASSPLVNEQFF. CDR3 nucleotide sequence: TGTGCCAGCAGCCCTCTAGTCAATGAGCAGTTCTTC. Supplemented by reference TRBV11-1 and TRBJ2-1, the full variable domain reads EAEVAQSPRYKITEKSQAVAFWCDPISGHATLYWYRQILGQGPELLVQFQDESVVDDSQLPKDRFSAERLKGVDSTLKIQPAELGDSAMYLCASSPLVNEQFFGPGTRLTVL.